Shown below are 10 T cell receptor beta chains from a single sample sequenced in a study of cytomegalovirus exposure and HLA in healthy donors. The PCR ran on 60 Vbeta and 13 Jbeta primers. Using immunoSEQ multiplex PCR, the repertoire was profiled, and TCRdb retains in-frame clones only, with some absent. The table lists about 190,000 clones, 85% to 90% of them singletons. Input material: PBMCs. These receptors all stem from a young man in good health and CMV-seronegative.

This rearrangement joins TRBV5-6 to TRBJ2-7; possible D gene TRBD1, 6 bases. This CDR3 spans 14 amino acids. V lost 4 bases, J lost 2 bases, and 13 bases lay in between. Germline loops: CDR1 SGHDT, CDR2 YYEEEE. CDR3 nucleotide sequence: TGTGCCAGCAGCCTGACAGGCCTCACCTACGAGCAGTACTTC. This sequence encodes CASSLTGLTYEQYF.

This clone showed up just a few times. The rearrangement links TRBV7-2 to TRBJ2-7, with TRBD2 matching 10 bases. In germline, CDR1 is SGHTA, CDR2 FQGNSA. V was pared by 5 bases and J by 5 bases, with 12 bases of the junction left unmatched. CDR3 size: 16 residues. The CDR3 loop reads CASSDSAGGPSNEQYF. DNA for the CDR3: TGTGCCAGCAGCGACTCAGCGGGAGGGCCCTCTAACGAGCAGTACTTC. The variable domain in full, with the rest retrieved from reference TRBV7-2 and TRBJ2-7, is GAGVSQSPSNKVTEKGKDVELRCDPISGHTALYWYRQSLGQGLEFLIYFQGNSAPDKSGLPSDRFSAERTGGSVSTLTIQRTQQEDSAVYLCASSDSAGGPSNEQYFGPGTRLTVT.

In this sample, this clone turned up once. This chain links TRBV30 with TRBJ2-5; no clear D gene. This CDR3 spans 14 amino acids. V was shortened by 0 bases and J by 11 bases, with 19 bases between the two germline ends. Germline CDR1 is GTSNPN and CDR2 is SVGIG (reference sequence). DNA for the CDR3: TGTGCCTGGAGTGTCGTGTTGGATGCGGTTGAGCAGTACTTC. As protein: CAWSVVLDAVEQYF.

The chain links TRBV27 to TRBJ2-2, with D possibly being TRBD1 (6 bases). Trimming took 8 bases from V and 1 from J, leaving 11 bases between them. This CDR3 has 14 amino acids. Per the germline V gene, CDR1 is MNHEY and CDR2 is SMNVEV (reference sequence). Written as DNA, the CDR3 is TGTGCCAGCCGAATACAGGGGAACACCGGGGAGCTGTTTTTT. This gives the protein CASRIQGNTGELFF.

CDR3 coding DNA: TGTGCCAGCTCCCGACAGGGAGGCTACGAGCAGTACTTC. It translates to CASSRQGGYEQYF. The V and J genes are TRBV18 and TRBJ2-7; D may be TRBD1 (7 bases). V lost 6 bases and J 3 bases, leaving 12 bases between the germline ends. The CDR3 consists of 13 residues. The germline V gene has CDR1 KGHSH and CDR2 LQKENI. The variable domain in full, with the rest retrieved from reference TRBV18 and TRBJ2-7, is NAGVMQNPRHLVRRRGQEARLRCSPMKGHSHVYWYRQLPEEGLKFMVYLQKENIIDESGMPKERFSAEFPKEGPSILRIQQVVRGDSAAYFCASSRQGGYEQYFGPGTRLTVT.

The genes are TRBV28 and TRBJ2-4, with 9 bases matching TRBD1. The CDR3 extends over 13 amino acids. Germline CDR1 and CDR2: MDHEN and SYDVKM. The V segment lost 6 bases and the J segment 6 bases; nucleotides outside the gene matches: 3. CDR3 sequence reads: CASRSTGGNIQYF. CDR3 coding DNA: TGTGCCAGCAGGTCGACAGGGGGAAACATTCAGTACTTC.

The chain links TRBV10-2 to TRBJ2-1, with a possible D match to TRBD2 (7 bases). This CDR3 contains 16 residues. Trimming stripped 3 bases from V and 4 bases from J, with 16 bases between. The germline gives CDR1 WSHSY, CDR2 SAAADI. CDR3 loop: CASSDTGGGPYNEQFF. CDR3 DNA: TGCGCCAGCAGTGATACGGGCGGGGGCCCGTACAATGAGCAGTTCTTC.

This clone was seen only a few times. An end of the junction does not agree with germline; a read error may underlie this. CDR3 nucleotides: TGTGCCATCGGTGAGGGCAGGGGATTGATGGGGCAGCATTTT. Amino acid sequence: CAIGEGRGLMGQHF. This chain connects TRBV10-3 to TRBJ1-5, with D possibly being TRBD1 (6 bases). Germline V CDR1 and CDR2: ENHRY, SYGVKD. CDR3 length equals 14 residues.

The chain combines TRBV27 with TRBJ2-1; 11 positions agree with TRBD2. Germline CDR1 is MNHEY and CDR2 is SMNVEV (reference sequence). The CDR3 is made up of 13 amino acids. With V trimmed by 5 bases and J by 13 bases, 7 bases remained unmatched. CDR3 in amino acids: CASSVTSGGEQFF. Here the CDR3 DNA reads TGTGCCAGCAGTGTCACTAGCGGGGGCGAACAGTTCTTC.

The chain is built from TRBV10-2 and TRBJ1-1; D uncertain. The CDR3 runs 15 residues. The germline V gene has CDR1 WSHSY and CDR2 SAAADI. V was cut by 0 bases and J by 5 bases, with 13 bases left in between. CDR3 in amino acids: CASSESLTRATEAFF. CDR3 nucleotide sequence: TGCGCCAGCAGTGAGTCTTTGACGAGGGCGACTGAAGCTTTCTTT.